A single sample is the source of the 26 T cell receptor beta chains below, sequenced in a study of cytomegalovirus exposure and HLA in healthy donors. Use of 60 Vbeta and 13 Jbeta primers characterized the PCR. The repertoire was sequenced with immunoSEQ multiplex PCR; TCRdb's copy has only in-frame clones and lacks some. The sample carries approximately 200,000 clones, 84% recorded once. The sample taken for sequencing was PBMCs. Source of these receptors: a boy aged 5-17 years in good health and CMV-seronegative.

V is TRBV18 and J is TRBJ2-7, with 8 nucleotides matching TRBD1. The CDR3 loop spans 16 amino acids. The V gene end was trimmed by 3 bases and the J gene end by 1 base; junction bases not matched to a gene: 8. Germline V gives CDR1 KGHSH, CDR2 LQKENI. Written as DNA, the CDR3 is TGTGCCAGCTCACCCTCGCGGGGACAGGTTTCCTACGAGCAGTACTTC. This gives the protein CASSPSRGQVSYEQYF.

This clone was observed a single time. The gene calls are TRBV5-4 and TRBJ1-1; D not resolved. The V end was cut by 1 base, the J end by 1 base, with 8 bases between. The CDR3 spans 14 residues. Germline CDR1 is SGHNT and CDR2 is YYREEE (reference sequence). CDR3 region: CASSLRTPNTEAFF. In DNA, the CDR3 is TGTGCCAGCAGCTTGAGGACTCCGAACACTGAAGCTTTCTTT.

The V call is TRBV18, the J call TRBJ1-1; D ambiguous. V dropped 4 bases and J dropped 1 base, with 7 bases sitting between them. This CDR3 is 13 amino acids long. Germline CDR1 and CDR2: KGHSH and LQKENI. CDR3 residues: CASSLTENTEAFF. The CDR3, as DNA: TGTGCCAGCTCACTTACAGAGAACACTGAAGCTTTCTTT.

Regarding this clone: Compared with germline, one end of the junction differs, possibly owing to a read error. The V gene is TRBV7-9, the J gene TRBJ2-7, with TRBD1 matching over 9 bases. This CDR3 spans 18 amino acids. Germline V gives CDR1 SEHNR, CDR2 FQNEAQ (reference sequence). The CDR3 DNA reads TGTTCCAGCAGCTTATTCCCCCCCGCCGGGACAGGGTGGTACGAGCAGTACTTC. Amino acids: CSSSLFPPAGTGWYEQYF.

The chain joins TRBV7-9 to TRBJ1-5; the match to TRBD1 covers 11 bases. This CDR3 region has 14 residues. Germline trimming cut 4 bases from V and 6 bases from J; bases unmatched to any gene: 2. The germline gives CDR1 SEHNR, CDR2 FQNEAQ (reference sequence). CDR3 sequence reads: CASSSGQGAQPQHF. The CDR3 DNA is TGTGCCAGCAGCTCAGGACAGGGGGCTCAGCCCCAGCATTTT.

The chain uses TRBV10-2 and TRBJ1-6; D is uncertain. Germline V gives CDR1 WSHSY, CDR2 SAAADI. Deletions cut 6 bases from V and 2 bases from J, with 8 bases between. The CDR3 has 14 amino acids. CDR3 nucleotide sequence: TGCGCCAGCAGCGTTGGGCCCTATAATTCACCCCTCCACTTT. Its protein is CASSVGPYNSPLHF.

The chain joins TRBV7-8 to TRBJ2-7, with D perhaps TRBD1 (5 bases). V gave up 3 bases and J gave up 0 bases, with 12 bases separating them. Looked up from germline, CDR1 is SGHVS and CDR2 is FQNEAQ. The CDR3 has 15 amino acids. The CDR3 DNA reads as TGTGCCAGCAGCTTTAGACAGATTAGCTCCTACGAGCAGTACTTC. It encodes CASSFRQISSYEQYF.

The sample holds one count of this clone. V gene TRBV14 combines with J gene TRBJ2-1; TRBD1 agrees at 9 bases. V shed 3 bases and J 5 bases; nucleotides not matched to a gene: 2. This CDR3 is built from 14 residues. Germline loops: CDR1 SGHDN, CDR2 FVKESK. The CDR3 coding sequence is TGTGCCAGCAGCCAGGGACAGGGCCACAATGAGCAGTTCTTC. This gives the protein CASSQGQGHNEQFF.

This chain joins TRBV29-1 and TRBJ2-7, with D maybe TRBD2 (6 bases). This CDR3 region has 13 residues. V lost 7 bases to trimming and J lost 0 bases, with 13 bases between them. CDR1 is SQVTM and CDR2 is ANQGSEA in the germline V gene. DNA for the CDR3: TGCAGCGCGGGGACTTACTACTCCTACGAGCAGTACTTC. Residues: CSAGTYYSYEQYF.

This chain links TRBV7-8 with TRBJ2-3, with D possibly being TRBD2 (7 bases). Germline V gives CDR1 SGHVS, CDR2 FQNEAQ. V lost 5 bases to trimming and J lost 5 bases, with 20 bases between them. The CDR3 contains 16 residues. The CDR3 sequence is CASSPLPGGLLDTQYF. CDR3 coding DNA: TGTGCCAGCAGCCCCCTACCCGGGGGGCTTTTAGATACGCAGTATTTT.

This clone was found a few times. The V gene is TRBV30, the J gene TRBJ1-6; D possibly corresponds to TRBD1 (5 bases). Between the trimmed V and J ends, which lost 3 bases and 11 bases, there was a span of 11 bases. Germline V CDR1 and CDR2: GTSNPN, SVGIG (reference sequence). This CDR3 comprises 12 residues. The CDR3 DNA reads as TGTGCCTGGAGGGGGGGTAGGACACCCCTCCACTTT. It yields the protein CAWRGGRTPLHF. The full variable domain, completed using reference TRBV30 and TRBJ1-6, is SQTIHQWPATLVQPVGSPLSLECTVEGTSNPNLYWYRQAAGRGLQLLFYSVGIGQISSEVPQNLSASRPQDRQFILSSKKLLLSDSGFYLCAWRGGRTPLHFGNGTRLTVT.

CDR3 residues: CASSRTGERDTQYF. The CDR3 bases are TGTGCCAGCAGCCGAACGGGGGAGAGAGATACGCAGTATTTT. This sequence joins TRBV7-6 and TRBJ2-3; D possibly corresponds to TRBD2 (6 bases). Germline CDR1 and CDR2: SGHVS and FNYEAQ. V lost 5 bases to trimming and J lost 5 bases, with 14 bases between them. The CDR3 totals 14 residues.

The CDR3 DNA reads TGTGCCAGCAGCCCCGACAGACCCTACGAGCAGTACTTC. Its protein product is CASSPDRPYEQYF. This chain links TRBV11-3 with TRBJ2-7; D might be TRBD1 (5 bases). This CDR3 is built from 13 residues. Germline lookup yields CDR1 SGHNT and CDR2 YENEEA. V dropped 5 bases and J dropped 2 bases, with 10 bases sitting between them.

The chain combines TRBV9 with TRBJ2-2; D possibly corresponds to TRBD1 (6 bases). Germline CDR1 SGDLS, CDR2 YYNGEE. This CDR3 contains 15 residues. Trimming pared 3 bases from V and 2 bases from J, leaving 11 bases between. CDR3 in DNA: TGTGCCAGCAGCGCACAGGGAGTTAACACCGGGGAGCTGTTTTTT. Encoded protein: CASSAQGVNTGELFF.

This chain's CDR3 is CSVFQGARETQYF. In DNA, the CDR3 is TGCAGCGTTTTTCAGGGGGCACGGGAGACCCAGTACTTC. The rearrangement links TRBV29-1 to TRBJ2-5; TRBD1 aligns across 8 bases. Germline lookup yields CDR1 SQVTM and CDR2 ANQGSEA. The CDR3 loop spans 13 amino acids. V lost 5 bases and J lost 5; bases outside the gene matches: 7.

The V call is TRBV4-2, the J call TRBJ2-6; D unclear. The CDR3 sequence is 15 residues long. V shed 0 bases and J shed 0 bases, with 3 bases lying between them. Germline V lookup: CDR1 LGHNA, CDR2 YNFKEQ. As DNA, the CDR3 is TGTGCCAGCAGCCAAGACAGCTCTGGGGCCAACGTCCTGACTTTC. It yields the protein CASSQDSSGANVLTF.

This clone occurred once. This chain links TRBV5-1 with TRBJ2-5; 13 bases match TRBD2. V gave up 4 bases and J gave up 2 bases; unmatched junction bases: 5. CDR3 length equals 16 residues. The germline gives CDR1 SGHRS, CDR2 YFSETQ. CDR3 coding DNA: TGCGCCAGCAGCCTACTAGCGGGGGGGGTACAAGAGACCCAGTACTTC. As protein: CASSLLAGGVQETQYF. Looking up the rest from reference TRBV5-1 and TRBJ2-5 gives the full variable domain: KAGVTQTPRYLIKTRGQQVTLSCSPISGHRSVSWYQQTPGQGLQFLFEYFSETQRNKGNFPGRFSGRQFSNSRSEMNVSTLELGDSALYLCASSLLAGGVQETQYFGPGTRLLVL.

This chain connects TRBV9 to TRBJ2-3; 8 nucleotides line up with TRBD2. Germline V gene data show CDR1 as SGDLS and CDR2 as YYNGEE. After removal of 1 base from V and 5 bases from J, the junction contained 6 bases not matched to a gene. This CDR3 region has 15 residues. CDR3 DNA: TGTGCCAGCAGCGTACGACGGGAGGGCCTAGATACGCAGTATTTT. Amino acids: CASSVRREGLDTQYF.

The chain links TRBV25-1 to TRBJ2-3, with D unclear. The CDR3 loop spans 13 amino acids. V was cut by 6 bases and J by 0 bases, with 7 bases left in between. Germline values: CDR1 MGHDK, CDR2 SYGVNS. DNA of the CDR3: TGTGCCAGCAGGGAAACTAGCACAGATACGCAGTATTTT. It encodes CASRETSTDTQYF.

The J gene is TRBJ2-7, the V gene TRBV9; 8 bases align to TRBD2. V lost 0 bases, J lost 3 bases, and 8 bases stayed unmatched. The CDR3 contains 16 residues. Germline-derived CDR1 and CDR2 are SGDLS and YYNGEE. CDR3: CASSVGPTGGLYEQYF. The CDR3 region has the DNA TGTGCCAGCAGCGTAGGACCTACGGGGGGGCTCTACGAGCAGTACTTC.

This chain uses TRBV9 with TRBJ1-1; 12 bases map to TRBD1. Losses at the gene ends were 4 bases for V and 4 bases for J; bases not matched to a gene: 5. The CDR3 extends over 15 amino acids. Germline V gives CDR1 SGDLS, CDR2 YYNGEE. The CDR3 spells CASSSSGQGATEAFF. CDR3 DNA: TGTGCCAGCAGCTCTTCGGGACAGGGGGCCACTGAAGCTTTCTTT. The full variable domain, rest sourced from reference TRBV9 and TRBJ1-1, is DSGVTQTPKHLITATGQRVTLRCSPRSGDLSVYWYQQSLDQGLQFLIQYYNGEERAKGNILERFSAQQFPDLHSELNLSSLELGDSALYFCASSSSGQGATEAFFGQGTRLTVV.

The rearrangement links TRBV5-6 to TRBJ2-7, with 7 bases fitting TRBD1. The CDR3 consists of 13 residues. The J segment lost 4 bases and the V segment lost 1 base, leaving 2 bases of the junction unmatched. Germline V CDR1 and CDR2: SGHDT, YYEEEE. The CDR3 protein is CASSLSGGYEQYF. The CDR3 DNA sequence: TGTGCCAGCAGCTTGTCAGGGGGATACGAGCAGTACTTC.

The chain uses TRBV10-1 and TRBJ2-5; D remains unclear. CDR1 is WNHNN and CDR2 is SYGVQD in the germline V gene (reference sequence). CDR3 size: 12 residues. Trimming cost V 3 bases and J 7 bases, with 9 bases left between them. CDR3 loop: CASSDPTGTQYF. CDR3 in DNA: TGCGCCAGCAGTGACCCTACGGGGACCCAGTACTTC.

V is TRBV5-1 and J is TRBJ2-7, with 10 bases identical to TRBD2. Germline V gene sequence: CDR1 SGHRS, CDR2 YFSETQ. This CDR3 is built from 16 residues. Trimming removed 3 bases from V and 0 bases from J; junction bases left unmatched: 6. The CDR3 here is CASSWGSGRSSYEQYF. For the CDR3, the DNA is TGCGCCAGCAGCTGGGGTAGCGGGAGGAGCTCCTACGAGCAGTACTTC.

The chain is built from TRBV30 and TRBJ2-1; TRBD2 agrees at 7 bases. This CDR3 is built from 13 residues. From germline, CDR1 is GTSNPN and CDR2 SVGIG (reference sequence). V shed 2 bases, J shed 8 bases, and the junction held 6 bases outside the gene matches. In DNA, the CDR3 is TGTGCCTGGAGTCGCACTAGCGTTGATGAGCAGTTCTTC. Residues: CAWSRTSVDEQFF. The entire variable domain, with the rest obtained from reference TRBV30 and TRBJ2-1, is as follows: SQTIHQWPATLVQPVGSPLSLECTVEGTSNPNLYWYRQAAGRGLQLLFYSVGIGQISSEVPQNLSASRPQDRQFILSSKKLLLSDSGFYLCAWSRTSVDEQFFGPGTRLTVL.

V gene TRBV27 combines with J gene TRBJ2-2, with a possible D match to TRBD2 (6 bases). The germline CDR1 and CDR2 sequences are MNHEY and SMNVEV (reference sequence). Trimming pared 7 bases from V and 4 bases from J, leaving 16 bases between. This CDR3 contains 15 residues. Here the CDR3 reads CASTSGARGTGELFF. CDR3 sequence (DNA): TGTGCCAGCACCAGTGGGGCGCGGGGCACCGGGGAGCTGTTTTTT.